This paragraph covers one T cell receptor beta chain sequence. Germline-derived CDR1 and CDR2 are SGHNT and YYREEE (reference sequence). V gave up 3 bases and J gave up 0 bases, with 13 bases separating them. CDR3 length: 16 residues. Each subset's genomic DNA was shared equally among a number of immunoSEQ plates. Method: immunoSEQ multiplex PCR; TCRdb's copy keeps in-frame clones and lacks some. The repertoire has about 2 million clones, 90% to 95% of them found once; the top ten carry 0.13%. This sample stems from a study of shared clonotypes between healthy human individuals. The sequence derives from a man between 18 and 29 years old in good health. Sequencing used naive CD4+ T cells sorted from blood. The sample's subset: CD45RA+ positively selected. V usage is TRBV5-4 and J usage is TRBJ2-4, with D maybe TRBD1 (7 bases). CDR3 loop: CASSSGGSLAKNIQYF. DNA of the CDR3: TGTGCCAGCAGCTCAGGGGGGTCTCTAGCCAAAAACATTCAGTACTTC.